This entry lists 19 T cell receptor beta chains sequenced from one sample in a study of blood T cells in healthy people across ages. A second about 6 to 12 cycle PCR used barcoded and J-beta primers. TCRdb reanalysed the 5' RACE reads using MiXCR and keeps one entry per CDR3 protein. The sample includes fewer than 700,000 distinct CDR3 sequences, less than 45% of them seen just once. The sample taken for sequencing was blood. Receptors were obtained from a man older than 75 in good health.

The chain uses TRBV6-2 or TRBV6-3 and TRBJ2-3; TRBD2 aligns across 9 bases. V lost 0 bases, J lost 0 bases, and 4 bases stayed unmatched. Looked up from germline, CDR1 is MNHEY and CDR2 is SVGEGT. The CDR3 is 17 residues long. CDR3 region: CASSYSRLADSTDTQYF. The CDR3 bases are TGTGCCAGCAGTTACTCGAGACTAGCGGATAGCACAGATACGCAGTATTTT.

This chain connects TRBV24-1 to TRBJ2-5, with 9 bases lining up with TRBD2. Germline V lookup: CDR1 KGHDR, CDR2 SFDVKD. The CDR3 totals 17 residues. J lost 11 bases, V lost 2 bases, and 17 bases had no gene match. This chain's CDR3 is CATSDSFSSGAYNEQYF. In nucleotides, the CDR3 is TGTGCCACCAGTGATTCCTTCTCTAGCGGGGCGTACAATGAGCAGTACTTC.

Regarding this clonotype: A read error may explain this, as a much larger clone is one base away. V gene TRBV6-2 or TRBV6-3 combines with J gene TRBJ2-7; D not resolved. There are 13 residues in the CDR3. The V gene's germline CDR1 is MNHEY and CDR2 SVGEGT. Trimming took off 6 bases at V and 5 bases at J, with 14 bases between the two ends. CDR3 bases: TGTGCCAGCAGCGTCGTGGGCTTGGACGAGCAGTACTTC. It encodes CASSVVGLDEQYF.

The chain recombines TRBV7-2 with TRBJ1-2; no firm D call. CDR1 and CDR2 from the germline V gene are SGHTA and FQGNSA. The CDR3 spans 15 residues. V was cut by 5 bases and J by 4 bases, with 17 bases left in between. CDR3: CASSPSQYSFYGYTF. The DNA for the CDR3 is TGTGCCAGCAGCCCATCGCAGTATTCCTTCTATGGCTACACCTTC.

The CDR3 here is CAWRVGTVYGYTF. The CDR3 DNA reads as TGTGCCTGGAGAGTCGGGACGGTTTATGGCTACACCTTC. The V and J genes are TRBV30 and TRBJ1-2; the D gene is possibly TRBD1 (5 bases). Trimming pared 3 bases from V and 5 bases from J, leaving 13 bases between. Per the germline V gene, CDR1 is GTSNPN and CDR2 is SVGIG (reference sequence). This CDR3 comprises 13 residues. Full variable domain (outside the CDR3, taken from reference TRBV30 and TRBJ1-2): SQTIHQWPATLVQPVGSPLSLECTVEGTSNPNLYWYRQAAGRGLQLLFYSVGIGQISSEVPQNLSASRPQDRQFILSSKKLLLSDSGFYLCAWRVGTVYGYTFGSGTRLTVV.

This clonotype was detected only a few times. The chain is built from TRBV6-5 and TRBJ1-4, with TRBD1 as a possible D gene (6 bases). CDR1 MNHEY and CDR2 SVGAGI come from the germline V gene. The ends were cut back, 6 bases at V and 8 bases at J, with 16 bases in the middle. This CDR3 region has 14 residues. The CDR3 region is CASSRSRGNEKLFF. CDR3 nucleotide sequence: TGTGCCAGCAGCCGGAGTAGGGGGAACGAAAAACTGTTTTTT.

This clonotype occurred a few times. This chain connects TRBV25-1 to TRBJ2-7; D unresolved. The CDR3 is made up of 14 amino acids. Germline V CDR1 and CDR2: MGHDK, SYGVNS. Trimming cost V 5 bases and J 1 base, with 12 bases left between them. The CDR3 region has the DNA TGTGCCAGCAGTATGACGTTAGGATCCTACGAGCAGTACTTC. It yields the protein CASSMTLGSYEQYF.

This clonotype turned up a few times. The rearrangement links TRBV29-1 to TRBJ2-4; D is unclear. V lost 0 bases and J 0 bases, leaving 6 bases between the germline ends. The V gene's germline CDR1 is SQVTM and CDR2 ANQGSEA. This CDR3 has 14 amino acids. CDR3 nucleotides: TGCAGCGTTGAAGATAACGCAGCCAAAAACATTCAGTACTTC. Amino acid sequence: CSVEDNAAKNIQYF. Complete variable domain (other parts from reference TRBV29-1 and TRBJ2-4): SAVISQKPSRDICQRGTSLTIQCQVDSQVTMMFWYRQQPGQSLTLIATANQGSEATYESGFVIDKFPISRPNLTFSTLTVSNMSPEDSSIYLCSVEDNAAKNIQYFGAGTRLSVL.

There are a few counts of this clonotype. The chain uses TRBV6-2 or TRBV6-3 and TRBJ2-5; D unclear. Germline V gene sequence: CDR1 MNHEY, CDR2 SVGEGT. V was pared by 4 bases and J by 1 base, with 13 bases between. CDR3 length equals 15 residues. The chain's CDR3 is CASSFRSRPQETQYF. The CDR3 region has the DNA TGTGCCAGCAGTTTTAGGAGCCGGCCCCAAGAGACCCAGTACTTC.

This CDR3 is CASSLVGGRTEAFF. CDR3 DNA sequence: TGCGCCAGCAGCTTGGTCGGGGGAAGGACTGAAGCTTTCTTT. The gene calls are TRBV5-1 and TRBJ1-1, with a weak D call TRBD1 (5 bases). The germline CDR1 and CDR2 sequences are SGHRS and YFSETQ. Trimming stripped 0 bases from V and 5 bases from J, with 11 bases between. The CDR3 has 14 residues. The full variable domain, its missing parts supplied by reference TRBV5-1 and TRBJ1-1, is KAGVTQTPRYLIKTRGQQVTLSCSPISGHRSVSWYQQTPGQGLQFLFEYFSETQRNKGNFPGRFSGRQFSNSRSEMNVSTLELGDSALYLCASSLVGGRTEAFFGQGTRLTVV.

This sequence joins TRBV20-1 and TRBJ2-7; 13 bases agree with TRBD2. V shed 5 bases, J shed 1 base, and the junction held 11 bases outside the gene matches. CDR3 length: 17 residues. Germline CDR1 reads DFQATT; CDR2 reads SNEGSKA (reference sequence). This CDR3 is CSAWTSGSSRFSYEQYF. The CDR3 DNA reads TGCAGTGCTTGGACTAGCGGGAGCTCCAGGTTTTCCTACGAGCAGTACTTC.

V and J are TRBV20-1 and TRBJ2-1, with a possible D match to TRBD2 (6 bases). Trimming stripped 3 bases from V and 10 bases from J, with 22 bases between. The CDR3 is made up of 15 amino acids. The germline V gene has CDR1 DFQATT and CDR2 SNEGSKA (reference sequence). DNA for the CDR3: TGCAGTGCTAGGGAGGGCCGGACACTGCCCTACGAGCAGTTCTTC. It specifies CSAREGRTLPYEQFF.

CDR3 loop: CASSAETGNYGYTF. CDR3 bases: TGTGCCAGCAGCGCCGAGACAGGGAACTATGGCTACACCTTC. The genes are TRBV7-2 and TRBJ1-2, with 7 positions matching TRBD1. J lost 2 bases, V lost 5 bases, and 5 bases had no gene match. Germline CDR1 and CDR2: SGHTA and FQGNSA. CDR3 length: 14 amino acids.

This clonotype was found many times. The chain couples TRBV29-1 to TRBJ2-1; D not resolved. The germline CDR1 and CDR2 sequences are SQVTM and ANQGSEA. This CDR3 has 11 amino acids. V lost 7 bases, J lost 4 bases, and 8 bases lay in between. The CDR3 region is CSARRYNEQFF. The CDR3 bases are TGCAGCGCGCGGAGATACAATGAGCAGTTCTTC.

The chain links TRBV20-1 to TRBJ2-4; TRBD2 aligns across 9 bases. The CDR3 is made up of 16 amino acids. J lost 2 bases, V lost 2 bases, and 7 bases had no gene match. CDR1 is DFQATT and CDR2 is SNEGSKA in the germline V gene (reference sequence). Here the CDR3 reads CSARSLAGASKNIQYF. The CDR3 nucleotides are TGCAGTGCTAGATCCTTAGCGGGAGCCTCCAAAAACATTCAGTACTTC.

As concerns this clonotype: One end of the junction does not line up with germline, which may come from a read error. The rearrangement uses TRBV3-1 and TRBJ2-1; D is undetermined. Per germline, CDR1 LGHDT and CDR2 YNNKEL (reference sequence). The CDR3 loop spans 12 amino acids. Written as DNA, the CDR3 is TGTGCCAGCAACCAAGATAGTGATGAGCAGTTCTTC. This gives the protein CASNQDSDEQFF.

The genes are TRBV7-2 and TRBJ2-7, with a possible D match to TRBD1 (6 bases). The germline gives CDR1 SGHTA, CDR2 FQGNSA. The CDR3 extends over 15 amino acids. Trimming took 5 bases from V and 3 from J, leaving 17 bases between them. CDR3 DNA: TGTGCCAGCAGCCTACAGGGTCCCGCGTTCTACGAGCAGTACTTC. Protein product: CASSLQGPAFYEQYF.

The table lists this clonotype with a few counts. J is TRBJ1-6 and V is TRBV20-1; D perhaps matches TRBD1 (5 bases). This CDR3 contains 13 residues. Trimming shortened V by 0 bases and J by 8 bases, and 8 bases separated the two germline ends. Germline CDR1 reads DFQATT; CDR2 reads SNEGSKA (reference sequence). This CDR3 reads CSARERGDSPLHF. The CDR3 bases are TGCAGTGCTAGAGAGAGGGGCGATTCACCCCTCCACTTT.

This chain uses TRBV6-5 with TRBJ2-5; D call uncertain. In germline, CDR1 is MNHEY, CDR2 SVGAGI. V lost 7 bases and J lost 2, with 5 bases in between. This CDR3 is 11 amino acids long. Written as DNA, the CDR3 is TGTGCCAGCAAACAGCAAGAGACCCAGTACTTC. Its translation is CASKQQETQYF.